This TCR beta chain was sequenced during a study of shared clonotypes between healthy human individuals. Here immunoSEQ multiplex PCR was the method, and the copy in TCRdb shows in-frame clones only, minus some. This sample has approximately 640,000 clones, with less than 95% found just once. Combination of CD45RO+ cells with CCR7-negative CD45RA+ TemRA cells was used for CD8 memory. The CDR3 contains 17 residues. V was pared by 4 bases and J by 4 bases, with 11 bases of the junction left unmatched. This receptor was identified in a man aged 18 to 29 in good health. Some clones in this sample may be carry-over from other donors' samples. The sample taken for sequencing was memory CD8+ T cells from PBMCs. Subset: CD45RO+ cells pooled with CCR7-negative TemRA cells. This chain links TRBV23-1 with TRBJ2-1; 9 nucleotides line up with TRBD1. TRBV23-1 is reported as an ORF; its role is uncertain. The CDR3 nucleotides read TGCGCCAGCAGTCTACTTGGCCGGGACAGGGAATACAATGAGCAGTTCTTC. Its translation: CASSLLGRDREYNEQFF.